The clone carrying this TCR beta chain has just one count. The antigen remains undetermined. The V gene lost 4 bases and the J gene lost 5 bases, with 10 bases spanning the gap. The germline gives CDR1 SGHDT, CDR2 YYEEEE. CDR3 length: 13 amino acids. Assay: immunoSEQ multiplex PCR; the TCRdb copy retains only in-frame clones and omits some. The sample includes approximately 31,000 clones, around 91% of them seen just once. This sample is drawn from a study of multiple sclerosis patients with progressive multifocal leukoencephalopathy. Findings of the study overall: It is unclear whether the findings reflect JC virus infection or general immunocompromise. Lower normalized Shannon entropy suggested reduced TRB diversity in most PML patients. Preferential TRBV-TRBJ pairings or common gene usage were not detected at PML. PML-onset expanded TRB clones were detectable before and during natalizumab therapy.

Time point specified: before natalizumab initiation. Sequences were obtained from PBMCs. The chain recombines TRBV5-6 with TRBJ2-1; a possible D gene is TRBD2 (6 bases). This receptor was identified in a human donor with multiple sclerosis. Here the CDR3 DNA reads TGTGCCAGCAGCCGGGGGAGAAACAATGAGCAGTTCTTC. It codes for CASSRGRNNEQFF.